These T cell receptor beta chains were read from a single sample in a study of cytomegalovirus exposure and HLA in healthy donors. Here immunoSEQ multiplex PCR was the method, and the copy in TCRdb shows in-frame clones only, minus some. The repertoire holds roughly 150,000 clones, with roughly 81% as singletons. Sequenced: PBMCs. The receptors derive from a woman aged 18-29 years in good health and CMV-seronegative. The CDR3 runs from the conserved cysteine through the conserved F or W. D genes are given only for firm matches. Size is omitted from some rows. Given values are once, few, many or a class for expanded clones.

V gene: TRBV18; D gene: -; J gene: TRBJ1-4; CDR3 length: 18; clone size: -; CDR3 protein: CASSPPAGLGTTNEKLFF; CDR3 DNA: TGTGCCAGCTCACCACCGGCGGGGTTGGGGACAACTAATGAAAAACTGTTTTTT
V gene: TRBV28; D gene: TRBD1; J gene: TRBJ1-2; CDR3 length: 14; clone size: -; CDR3 protein: CASSPRDSFRGYTF; CDR3 DNA: TGTGCCAGCAGTCCGCGGGACAGTTTTCGGGGCTACACCTTC
V gene: TRBV6-6; D gene: TRBD1; J gene: TRBJ2-7; CDR3 length: 15; clone size: -; CDR3 protein: CASSPPGTGGSEQYF; CDR3 DNA: TGTGCCAGCAGCCCCCCCGGGACAGGGGGCTCCGAGCAGTACTTC
V gene: TRBV2; D gene: TRBD1; J gene: TRBJ2-5; CDR3 length: 14; clone size: -; CDR3 protein: CASSTDRGQETQYF; CDR3 DNA: TGTGCCAGCAGTACGGACAGGGGGCAAGAGACCCAGTACTTC
V gene: TRBV9; D gene: -; J gene: TRBJ2-7; CDR3 length: 17; clone size: -; CDR3 protein: CASSFPPGGDRVYEQYF; CDR3 DNA: TGTGCCAGCAGCTTTCCTCCCGGGGGGGACAGGGTCTACGAGCAGTACTTC
V gene: TRBV5-1; D gene: TRBD1; J gene: TRBJ1-1; CDR3 length: 14; clone size: -; CDR3 protein: CASSHGTGNTEAFF; CDR3 DNA: TGCGCCAGCAGCCACGGGACAGGGAACACTGAAGCTTTCTTT
V gene: TRBV13; D gene: TRBD1; J gene: TRBJ2-7; CDR3 length: 14; clone size: -; CDR3 protein: CASRDAGGSYEQYF; CDR3 DNA: TGTGCCAGCAGGGACGCAGGGGGCTCCTACGAGCAGTACTTC
V gene: TRBV6-5; D gene: -; J gene: TRBJ1-2; CDR3 length: 15; clone size: -; CDR3 protein: CASSSSGTPYYGYTF; CDR3 DNA: TGTGCCAGCAGTTCATCCGGGACACCATACTATGGCTACACCTTC
V gene: TRBV29-1; D gene: TRBD1; J gene: TRBJ1-6; CDR3 length: 13; clone size: -; CDR3 protein: CSAADRDNSPLHF; CDR3 DNA: TGCAGCGCCGCGGACAGGGATAATTCACCCCTCCACTTT
V gene: TRBV7-2; D gene: TRBD2; J gene: TRBJ2-1; CDR3 length: 14; clone size: -; CDR3 protein: CASLRARLAGVLFF; CDR3 DNA: TGTGCCAGCCTCCGCGCGAGACTAGCGGGAGTGTTGTTCTTC
V gene: TRBV9; D gene: TRBD2; J gene: TRBJ2-1; CDR3 length: 15; clone size: -; CDR3 protein: CASSVELAESNEQFF; CDR3 DNA: TGTGCCAGCAGCGTAGAACTAGCGGAATCCAATGAGCAGTTCTTC
V gene: TRBV6-6; D gene: -; J gene: TRBJ2-7; CDR3 length: 11; clone size: few; CDR3 protein: CASGTPYEQYF; CDR3 DNA: TGTGCCAGCGGGACTCCGTACGAGCAGTACTTC
V gene: TRBV28; D gene: -; J gene: TRBJ2-5; CDR3 length: 11; clone size: -; CDR3 protein: CASSLQETQYF; CDR3 DNA: TGTGCCAGCAGTCTCCAAGAGACCCAGTACTTC
V gene: TRBV5-1; D gene: -; J gene: TRBJ2-7; CDR3 length: 15; clone size: -; CDR3 protein: CASRAGGGGSYEQYF; CDR3 DNA: TGCGCCAGCCGGGCCGGGGGCGGGGGCTCCTACGAGCAGTACTTC
V gene: TRBV5-1; D gene: -; J gene: TRBJ2-3; CDR3 length: 16; clone size: -; CDR3 protein: CASSPRAGGGTDTQYF; CDR3 DNA: TGCGCCAGCAGTCCCCGGGCCGGGGGAGGCACAGATACGCAGTATTTT
V gene: TRBV7-2; D gene: TRBD1; J gene: TRBJ1-2; CDR3 length: 15; clone size: -; CDR3 protein: CASSLMSGQGAGYTF; CDR3 DNA: TGTGCCAGCAGCTTAATGTCCGGACAGGGGGCGGGCTACACCTTC
V gene: TRBV27; D gene: TRBD2; J gene: TRBJ2-7; CDR3 length: 13; clone size: -; CDR3 protein: CASSLGLASEQYF; CDR3 DNA: TGTGCCAGCAGTCTAGGACTAGCGAGCGAGCAGTACTTC
V gene: TRBV4-3; D gene: TRBD1; J gene: TRBJ2-7; CDR3 length: 15; clone size: few; CDR3 protein: CASSQDPGGTYEQYF; CDR3 DNA: TGCGCCAGCAGCCAAGATCCAGGGGGAACCTACGAGCAGTACTTC
V gene: TRBV7-8; D gene: -; J gene: TRBJ2-3; CDR3 length: 14; clone size: -; CDR3 protein: CASSLQGWTDTQYF; CDR3 DNA: TGTGCCAGCAGCTTACAGGGGTGGACAGATACGCAGTATTTT
V gene: TRBV27; D gene: -; J gene: TRBJ2-2; CDR3 length: 13; clone size: -; CDR3 protein: CASSLLDTGELFF; CDR3 DNA: TGTGCCAGCAGTCTCCTCGACACCGGGGAGCTGTTTTTT
V gene: TRBV27; D gene: TRBD1; J gene: TRBJ2-7; CDR3 length: 15; clone size: -; CDR3 protein: CASSKSGTASYEQYF; CDR3 DNA: TGTGCCAGCAGTAAATCCGGGACAGCAAGCTACGAGCAGTACTTC
V gene: TRBV11-2; D gene: -; J gene: TRBJ2-7; CDR3 length: 15; clone size: -; CDR3 protein: CASSLDSGQGGEQYF; CDR3 DNA: TGTGCCAGCAGCTTAGATTCAGGGCAGGGGGGCGAGCAGTACTTC
V gene: TRBV7-2; D gene: -; J gene: TRBJ2-5; CDR3 length: 15; clone size: -; CDR3 protein: CASSLGAGNQETQYF; CDR3 DNA: TGTGCCAGCAGCTTAGGGGCCGGAAACCAAGAGACCCAGTACTTC
V gene: TRBV28; D gene: TRBD1; J gene: TRBJ2-1; CDR3 length: 16; clone size: -; CDR3 protein: CASINKEGASYNEQFF; CDR3 DNA: TGTGCCAGCATAAACAAAGAGGGGGCATCCTACAATGAGCAGTTCTTC
V gene: TRBV4-1; D gene: -; J gene: TRBJ1-1; CDR3 length: 17; clone size: -; CDR3 protein: CASSQRAGGYMNTEAFF; CDR3 DNA: TGCGCCAGCAGCCAACGGGCGGGGGGCTACATGAACACTGAAGCTTTCTTT
V gene: TRBV6-1; D gene: -; J gene: TRBJ1-5; CDR3 length: 12; clone size: -; CDR3 protein: CASRRDGKAQHF; CDR3 DNA: TGTGCCAGCAGGCGGGACGGCAAGGCCCAGCATTTT
V gene: TRBV5-1; D gene: -; J gene: TRBJ2-3; CDR3 length: 17; clone size: once; CDR3 protein: CASSTSTHLTSTDTQYF; CDR3 DNA: TGCGCCAGCAGCACCTCGACTCATTTAACTTCCACAGATACGCAGTATTTT
V gene: TRBV29-1; D gene: -; J gene: TRBJ1-1; CDR3 length: 10; clone size: -; CDR3 protein: CSVRRTEAFF; CDR3 DNA: TGCAGCGTTAGGCGGACTGAAGCTTTCTTT